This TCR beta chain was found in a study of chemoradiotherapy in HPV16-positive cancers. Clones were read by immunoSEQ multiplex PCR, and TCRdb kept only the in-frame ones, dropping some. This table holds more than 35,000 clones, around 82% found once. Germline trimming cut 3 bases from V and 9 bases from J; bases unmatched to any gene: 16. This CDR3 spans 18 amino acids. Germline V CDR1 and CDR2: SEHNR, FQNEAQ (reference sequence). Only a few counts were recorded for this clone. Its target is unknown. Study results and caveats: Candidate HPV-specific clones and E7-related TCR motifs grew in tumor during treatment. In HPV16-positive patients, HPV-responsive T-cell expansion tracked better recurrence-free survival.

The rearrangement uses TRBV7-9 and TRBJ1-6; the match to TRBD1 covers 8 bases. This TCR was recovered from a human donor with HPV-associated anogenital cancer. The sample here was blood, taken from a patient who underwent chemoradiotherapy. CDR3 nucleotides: TGTGCCAGCAGCTTTTGTCTGGACAGGGATGTTCCGTGTTCACCCCTCCACTTT. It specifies CASSFCLDRDVPCSPLHF.